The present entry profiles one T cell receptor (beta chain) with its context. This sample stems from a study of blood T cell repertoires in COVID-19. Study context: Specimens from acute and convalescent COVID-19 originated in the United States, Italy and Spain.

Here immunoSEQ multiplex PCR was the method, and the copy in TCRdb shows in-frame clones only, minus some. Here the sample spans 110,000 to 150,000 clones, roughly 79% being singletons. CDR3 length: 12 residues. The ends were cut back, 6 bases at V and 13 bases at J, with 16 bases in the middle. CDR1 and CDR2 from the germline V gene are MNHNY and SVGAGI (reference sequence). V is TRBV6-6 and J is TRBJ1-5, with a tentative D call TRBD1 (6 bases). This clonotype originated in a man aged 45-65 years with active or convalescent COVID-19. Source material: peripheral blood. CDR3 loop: CASSPRTDTQHF. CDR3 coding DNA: TGTGCCAGCAGCCCCCGGACAGACACTCAGCATTTT.